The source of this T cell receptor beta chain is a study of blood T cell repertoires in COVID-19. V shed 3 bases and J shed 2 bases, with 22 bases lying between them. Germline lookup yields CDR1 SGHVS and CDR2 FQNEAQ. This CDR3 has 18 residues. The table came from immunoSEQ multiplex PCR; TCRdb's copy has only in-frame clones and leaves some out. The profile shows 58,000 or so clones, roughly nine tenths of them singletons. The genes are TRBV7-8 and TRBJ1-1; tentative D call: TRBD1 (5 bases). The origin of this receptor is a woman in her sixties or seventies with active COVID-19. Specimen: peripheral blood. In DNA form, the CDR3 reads TGTGCCAGCAGCTTTCGTTTCGGGGGACTCCAGATTAACACTGAAGCTTTCTTT. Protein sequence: CASSFRFGGLQINTEAFF.